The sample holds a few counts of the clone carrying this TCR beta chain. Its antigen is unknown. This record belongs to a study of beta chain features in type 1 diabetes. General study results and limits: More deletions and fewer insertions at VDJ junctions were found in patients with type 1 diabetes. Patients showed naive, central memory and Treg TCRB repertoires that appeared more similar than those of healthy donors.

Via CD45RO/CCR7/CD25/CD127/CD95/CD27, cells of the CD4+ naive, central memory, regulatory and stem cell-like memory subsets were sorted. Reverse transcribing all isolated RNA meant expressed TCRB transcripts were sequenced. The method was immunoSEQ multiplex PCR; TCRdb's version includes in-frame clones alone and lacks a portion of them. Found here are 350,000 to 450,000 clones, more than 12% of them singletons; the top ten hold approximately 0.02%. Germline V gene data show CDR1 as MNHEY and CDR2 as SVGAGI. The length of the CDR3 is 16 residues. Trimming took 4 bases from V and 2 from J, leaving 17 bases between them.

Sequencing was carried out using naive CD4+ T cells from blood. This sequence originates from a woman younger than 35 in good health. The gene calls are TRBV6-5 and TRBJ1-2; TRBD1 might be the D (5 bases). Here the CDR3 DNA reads TGTGCCAGCAGTTCCGGGTTAGAGGAGGGGAACTATGGCTACACCTTC. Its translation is CASSSGLEEGNYGYTF.